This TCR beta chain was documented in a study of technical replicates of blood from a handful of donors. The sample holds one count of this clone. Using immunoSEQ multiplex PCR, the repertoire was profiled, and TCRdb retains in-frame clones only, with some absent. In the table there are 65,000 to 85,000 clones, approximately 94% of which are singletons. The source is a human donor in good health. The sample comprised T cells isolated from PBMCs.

CDR3 amino acids: CASSDLEWLEQYF. The CDR3 DNA sequence: TGTGCCAGCTCAGACCTGGAGTGGCTCGAGCAGTACTTC. V is TRBV6-1 and J is TRBJ2-7; no clear D gene. The CDR3 has 13 amino acids. The V end was cut by 8 bases, the J end by 6 bases, with 17 bases between. Germline CDR1 MNHNS, CDR2 SASEGT.